These 3 T cell receptor beta chains share one sample of origin, sequenced in a study of T cell repertoires in cytomegalovirus infection. Their recognized antigens are unknown. TCRdb processed the reads anew with MiXCR; each CDR3 protein has one entry. The repertoire holds tens of thousands of distinct CDR3 sequences, with 15% to 25% as singletons. The material sequenced was CD8+ T cells from cultured PBMCs, taken from culture after CMV antigen stimulation. The receptors here all came from a human donor in good health (CMV status not recorded). Some clones in this sample may be carry-over from other donors' samples.

By its share, this clonotype is medium-sized. The rearrangement joins TRBV7-6 to TRBJ2-7; tentatively, D is TRBD1 (6 bases). V was trimmed by 0 bases and J by 4 bases, leaving 10 bases between them. Germline V CDR1 and CDR2: SGHVS, FNYEAQ. The CDR3 extends over 14 amino acids. CDR3 protein: CASSLAGQGYEQYF. The CDR3, as DNA: TGTGCCAGCAGCTTAGCGGGTCAGGGGTACGAGCAGTACTTC.

This clonotype was seen more than once but under ten times. The CDR3 sequence is CASSLGGSYNEQFF. In DNA form, the CDR3 reads TGTGCCAGCAGCTTAGGGGGGTCCTACAATGAGCAGTTCTTC. The gene calls are TRBV7-9 and TRBJ2-1; D may correspond to TRBD1 or TRBD2 (5 bases each). This CDR3 is 14 amino acids long. The germline V gene encodes CDR1 SEHNR and CDR2 FQNEAQ (reference sequence). V lost 1 base to trimming and J lost 1 base, with 5 bases between them.

The table lists this clonotype with a few counts. The chain recombines TRBV28 with TRBJ1-2, with TRBD1 matching 11 bases. This CDR3 comprises 17 residues. Germline assignment: CDR1 MDHEN and CDR2 SYDVKM. The ends lost 5 bases at V and 8 bases at J; junction bases unmatched: 16. CDR3 in amino acids: CASSTWTGGEVVLGYTF. The DNA of the CDR3 is TGTGCCAGCAGTACCTGGACAGGGGGCGAGGTCGTTTTGGGCTACACCTTC.